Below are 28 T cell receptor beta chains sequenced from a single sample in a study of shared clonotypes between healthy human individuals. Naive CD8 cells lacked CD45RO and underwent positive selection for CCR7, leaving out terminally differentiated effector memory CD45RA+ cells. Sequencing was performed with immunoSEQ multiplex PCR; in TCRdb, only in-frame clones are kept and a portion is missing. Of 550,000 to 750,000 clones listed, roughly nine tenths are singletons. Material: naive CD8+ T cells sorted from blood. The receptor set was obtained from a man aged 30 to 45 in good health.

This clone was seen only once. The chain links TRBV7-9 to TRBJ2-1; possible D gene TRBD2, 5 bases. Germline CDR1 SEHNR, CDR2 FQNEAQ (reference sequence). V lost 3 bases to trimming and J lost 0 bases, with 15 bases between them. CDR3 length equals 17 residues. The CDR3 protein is CASSFYAGASSYNEQFF. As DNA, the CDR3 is TGTGCCAGCAGCTTTTACGCGGGCGCGAGCTCCTACAATGAGCAGTTCTTC.

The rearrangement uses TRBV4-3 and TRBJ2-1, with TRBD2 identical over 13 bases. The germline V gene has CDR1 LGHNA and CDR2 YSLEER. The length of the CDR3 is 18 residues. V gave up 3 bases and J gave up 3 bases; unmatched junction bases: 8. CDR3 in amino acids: CASSQTPGLAGYYNEQFF. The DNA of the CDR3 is TGCGCCAGCAGCCAGACACCGGGACTAGCGGGATACTACAATGAGCAGTTCTTC.

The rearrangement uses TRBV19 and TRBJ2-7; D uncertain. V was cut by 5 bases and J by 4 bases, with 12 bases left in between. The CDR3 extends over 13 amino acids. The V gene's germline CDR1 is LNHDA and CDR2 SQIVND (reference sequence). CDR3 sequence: CASSLAIRYEQYF. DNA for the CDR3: TGTGCCAGTAGTTTGGCAATACGGTACGAGCAGTACTTC.

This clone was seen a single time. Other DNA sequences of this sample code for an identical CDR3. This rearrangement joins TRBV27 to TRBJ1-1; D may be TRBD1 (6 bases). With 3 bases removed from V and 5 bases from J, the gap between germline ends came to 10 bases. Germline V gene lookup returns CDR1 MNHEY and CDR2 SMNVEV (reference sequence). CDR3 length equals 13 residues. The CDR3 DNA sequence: TGTGCCAGCAGTTTCGGAGGGGGGACTGAAGCTTTCTTT. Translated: CASSFGGGTEAFF.

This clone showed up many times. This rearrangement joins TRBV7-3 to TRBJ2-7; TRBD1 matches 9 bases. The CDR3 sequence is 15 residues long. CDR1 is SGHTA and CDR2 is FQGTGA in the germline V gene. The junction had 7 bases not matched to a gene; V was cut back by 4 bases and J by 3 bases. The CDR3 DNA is TGTGCCAGCAGCTCTCCGGGACAGGGCATCTACGAGCAGTACTTC. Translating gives CASSSPGQGIYEQYF.

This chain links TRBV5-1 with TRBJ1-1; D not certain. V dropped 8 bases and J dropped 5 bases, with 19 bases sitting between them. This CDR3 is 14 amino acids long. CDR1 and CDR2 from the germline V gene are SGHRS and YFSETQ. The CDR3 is CASWAETRRTEAFF. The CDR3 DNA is TGCGCCAGTTGGGCCGAGACAAGAAGGACTGAAGCTTTCTTT.

The CDR3 region has the DNA TGTGCCAGCAGTGAAGCCCCGACAGGGGGCGAGCAGTACTTC. It specifies CASSEAPTGGEQYF. The chain is built from TRBV2 and TRBJ2-7, with 9 bases matching TRBD1. CDR1 and CDR2 (germline): SNHLY, FYNNEI. Losses at the gene ends were 0 bases for V and 6 bases for J; bases not matched to a gene: 3. This CDR3 comprises 14 residues.

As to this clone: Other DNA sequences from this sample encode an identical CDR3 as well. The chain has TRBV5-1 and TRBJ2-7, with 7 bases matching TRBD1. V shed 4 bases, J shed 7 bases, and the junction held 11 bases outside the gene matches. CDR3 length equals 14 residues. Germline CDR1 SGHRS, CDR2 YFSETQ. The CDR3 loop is CASSAAGTAWEQYF. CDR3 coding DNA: TGCGCCAGCAGCGCTGCCGGGACAGCCTGGGAGCAGTACTTC.

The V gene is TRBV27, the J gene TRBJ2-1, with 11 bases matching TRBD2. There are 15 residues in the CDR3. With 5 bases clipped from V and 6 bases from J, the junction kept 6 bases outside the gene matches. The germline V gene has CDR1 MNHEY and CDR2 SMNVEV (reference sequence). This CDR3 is CASSTSSGRLNEQFF. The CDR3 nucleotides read TGTGCCAGCAGTACCTCTAGCGGGAGGCTCAATGAGCAGTTCTTC.

The CDR3 bases are TGTGCCAGCAGTTTATTGGGGGGGGGCGGACAAGAGACCCAGTACTTC. As protein: CASSLLGGGGQETQYF. This chain connects TRBV27 to TRBJ2-5, with D possibly being TRBD2 (7 bases). V dropped 1 base and J dropped 2 bases, with 14 bases sitting between them. CDR1 MNHEY and CDR2 SMNVEV come from the germline V gene (reference sequence). This CDR3 region has 16 residues.

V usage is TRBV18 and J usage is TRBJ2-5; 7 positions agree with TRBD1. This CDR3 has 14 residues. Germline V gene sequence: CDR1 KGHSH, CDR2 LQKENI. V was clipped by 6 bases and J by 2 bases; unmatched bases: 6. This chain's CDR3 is CASSAGTAQETQYF. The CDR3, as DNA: TGTGCCAGCTCCGCCGGGACAGCTCAAGAGACCCAGTACTTC.

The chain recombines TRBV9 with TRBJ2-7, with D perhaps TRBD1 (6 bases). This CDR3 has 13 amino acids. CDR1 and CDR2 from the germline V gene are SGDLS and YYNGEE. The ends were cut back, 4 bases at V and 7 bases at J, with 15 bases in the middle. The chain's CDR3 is CASSPGHLLEQYF. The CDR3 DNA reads TGTGCCAGCAGCCCGGGACATCTCTTGGAGCAGTACTTC.

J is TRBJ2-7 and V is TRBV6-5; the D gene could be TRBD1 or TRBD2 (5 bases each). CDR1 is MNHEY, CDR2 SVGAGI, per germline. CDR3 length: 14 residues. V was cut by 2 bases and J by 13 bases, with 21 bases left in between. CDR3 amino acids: CASSYDGAPGGIYF. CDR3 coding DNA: TGTGCCAGCAGTTACGACGGGGCACCAGGTGGTATTTACTTC.

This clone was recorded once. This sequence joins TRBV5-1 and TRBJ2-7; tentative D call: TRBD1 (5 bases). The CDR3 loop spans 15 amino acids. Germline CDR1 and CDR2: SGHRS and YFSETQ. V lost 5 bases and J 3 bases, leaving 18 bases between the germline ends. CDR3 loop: CASREKQASYYEQYF. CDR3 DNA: TGCGCCAGCAGGGAGAAACAGGCATCTTACTACGAGCAGTACTTC.

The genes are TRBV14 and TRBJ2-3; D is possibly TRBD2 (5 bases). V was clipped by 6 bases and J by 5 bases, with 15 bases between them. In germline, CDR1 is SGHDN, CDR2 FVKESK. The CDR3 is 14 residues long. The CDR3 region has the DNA TGTGCCAGCAGTCCCTCGGGGTCTGTAGATACGCAGTATTTT. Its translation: CASSPSGSVDTQYF.

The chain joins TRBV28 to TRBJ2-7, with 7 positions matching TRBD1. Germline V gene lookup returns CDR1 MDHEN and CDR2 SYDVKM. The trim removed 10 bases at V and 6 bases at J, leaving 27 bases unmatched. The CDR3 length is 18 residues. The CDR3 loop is CAISAGAAGGSPEAEQYF. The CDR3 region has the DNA TGTGCCATCTCGGCAGGGGCAGCAGGGGGAAGTCCTGAGGCCGAGCAGTACTTC.

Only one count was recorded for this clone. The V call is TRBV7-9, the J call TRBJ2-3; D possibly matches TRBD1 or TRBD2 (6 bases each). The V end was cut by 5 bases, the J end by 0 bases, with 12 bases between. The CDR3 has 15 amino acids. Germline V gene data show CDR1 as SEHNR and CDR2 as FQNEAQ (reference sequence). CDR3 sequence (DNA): TGTGCCAGCAGCCCCTGGGGGGCTAGCACAGATACGCAGTATTTT. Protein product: CASSPWGASTDTQYF.

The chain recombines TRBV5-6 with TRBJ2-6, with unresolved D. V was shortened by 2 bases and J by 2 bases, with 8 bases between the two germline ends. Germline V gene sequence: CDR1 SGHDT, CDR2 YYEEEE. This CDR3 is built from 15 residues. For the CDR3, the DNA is TGTGCCAGCAGCTTCTTCCTGGCTGGGGCCAACGTCCTGACTTTC. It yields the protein CASSFFLAGANVLTF. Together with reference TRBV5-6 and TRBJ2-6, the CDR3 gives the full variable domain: DAGVTQSPTHLIKTRGQQVTLRCSPKSGHDTVSWYQQALGQGPQFIFQYYEEEERQRGNFPDRFSGHQFPNYSSELNVNALLLGDSALYLCASSFFLAGANVLTFGAGSRLTVL.

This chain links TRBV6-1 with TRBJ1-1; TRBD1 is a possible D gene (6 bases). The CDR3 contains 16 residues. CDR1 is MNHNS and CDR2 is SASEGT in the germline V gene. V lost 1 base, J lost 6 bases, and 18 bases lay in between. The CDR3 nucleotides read TGTGCCAGCAGTGAAGTGGGGGGCGGCTTGACGCCTGAAGCTTTCTTT. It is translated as CASSEVGGGLTPEAFF.

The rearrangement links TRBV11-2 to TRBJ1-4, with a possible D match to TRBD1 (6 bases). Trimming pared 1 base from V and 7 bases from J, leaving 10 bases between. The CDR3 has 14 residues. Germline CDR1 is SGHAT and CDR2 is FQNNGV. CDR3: CASSLGQGFEKLFF. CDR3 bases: TGTGCCAGCAGCTTAGGCCAGGGGTTTGAAAAACTGTTTTTT. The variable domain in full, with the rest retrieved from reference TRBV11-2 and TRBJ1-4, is EAGVAQSPRYKIIEKRQSVAFWCNPISGHATLYWYQQILGQGPKLLIQFQNNGVVDDSQLPKDRFSAERLKGVDSTLKIQPAKLEDSAVYLCASSLGQGFEKLFFGSGTQLSVL.

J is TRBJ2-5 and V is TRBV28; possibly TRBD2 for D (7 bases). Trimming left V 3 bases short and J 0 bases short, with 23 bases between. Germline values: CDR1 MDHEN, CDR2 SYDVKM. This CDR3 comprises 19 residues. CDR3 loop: CASSFDGEQGGRNQETQYF. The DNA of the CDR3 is TGTGCCAGCAGTTTCGATGGAGAACAGGGCGGGAGAAACCAAGAGACCCAGTACTTC.

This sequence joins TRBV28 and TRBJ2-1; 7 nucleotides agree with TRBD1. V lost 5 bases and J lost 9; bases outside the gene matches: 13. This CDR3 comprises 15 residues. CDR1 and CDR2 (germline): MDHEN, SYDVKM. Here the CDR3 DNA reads TGTGCCAGCAGTCAACAGGGGACACGTCTCGGTGAGCAGTTCTTC. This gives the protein CASSQQGTRLGEQFF.

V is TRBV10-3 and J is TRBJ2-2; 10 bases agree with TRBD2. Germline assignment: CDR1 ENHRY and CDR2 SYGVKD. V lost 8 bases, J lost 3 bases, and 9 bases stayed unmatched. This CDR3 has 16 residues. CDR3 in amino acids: CAILRAGGKYTGELFF. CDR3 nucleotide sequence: TGTGCCATCTTAAGAGCGGGAGGGAAGTACACCGGGGAGCTGTTTTTT.

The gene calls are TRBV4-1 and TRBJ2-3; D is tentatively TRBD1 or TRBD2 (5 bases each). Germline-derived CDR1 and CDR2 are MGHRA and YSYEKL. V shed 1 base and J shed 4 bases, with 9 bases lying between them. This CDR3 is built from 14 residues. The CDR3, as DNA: TGCGCCAGCAGCCAAGTATGGGACGCAGATACGCAGTATTTT. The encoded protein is CASSQVWDADTQYF.

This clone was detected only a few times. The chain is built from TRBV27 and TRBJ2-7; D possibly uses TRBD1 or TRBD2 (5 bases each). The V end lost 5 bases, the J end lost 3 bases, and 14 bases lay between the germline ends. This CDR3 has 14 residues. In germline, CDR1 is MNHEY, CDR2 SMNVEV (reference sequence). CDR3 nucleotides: TGTGCCAGCAGTCCCGGGGCCGGAGACTACGAGCAGTACTTC. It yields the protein CASSPGAGDYEQYF.

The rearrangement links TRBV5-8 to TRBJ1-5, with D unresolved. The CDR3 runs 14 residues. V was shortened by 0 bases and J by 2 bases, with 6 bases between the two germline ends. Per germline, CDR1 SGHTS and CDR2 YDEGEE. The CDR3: CASSLDVGNQPQHF. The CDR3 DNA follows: TGTGCCAGCAGCTTGGACGTAGGCAATCAGCCCCAGCATTTT.

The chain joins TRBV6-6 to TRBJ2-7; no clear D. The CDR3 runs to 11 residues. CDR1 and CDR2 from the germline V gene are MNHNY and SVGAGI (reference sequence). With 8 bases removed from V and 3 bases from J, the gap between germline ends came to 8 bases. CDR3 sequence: CASFRDYEQYF. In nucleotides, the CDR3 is TGTGCCAGCTTTAGAGACTACGAGCAGTACTTC.

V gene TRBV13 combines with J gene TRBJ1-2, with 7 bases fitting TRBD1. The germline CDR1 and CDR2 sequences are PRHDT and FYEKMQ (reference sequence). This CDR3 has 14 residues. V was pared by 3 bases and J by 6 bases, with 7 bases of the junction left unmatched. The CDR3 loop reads CASSLRTGGDGYTF. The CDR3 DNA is TGTGCCAGCAGCTTGCGGACAGGAGGGGATGGCTACACCTTC.